The 28 T cell receptor beta chains below were found in one sample sequenced in a study of beta chain features in type 1 diabetes. What was sequenced were expressed TCRB transcripts, since all of the isolated RNA had been reverse transcribed. The table came from immunoSEQ multiplex PCR; TCRdb's copy has only in-frame clones and leaves some out. The table includes 130,000 to 150,000 clones, about 12% detected once. For these receptors, no antigen is known. Notes on the study in general: People with Type 1 diabetes carried modestly yet significantly shorter TCRB CDR3s in all four CD4+ subsets.

Sequenced input: central memory CD4+ T cells from blood. The receptors stem from a young man with type 1 diabetes.

This clone has more than one count but fewer than ten. CDR3 loop: CANGGGPAAGTQYF. CDR3 bases: TGTGCCAACGGAGGGGGACCGGCAGCCGGTACGCAGTATTTT. This rearrangement joins TRBV7-9 to TRBJ2-3; D tentatively fits TRBD1 or TRBD2 (6 bases each). Germline V gene data show CDR1 as SEHNR and CDR2 as FQNEAQ (reference sequence). The CDR3 has 14 residues. Deletions cut 10 bases from V and 8 bases from J, with 22 bases between.

This chain links TRBV7-6 with TRBJ2-1; D may be TRBD2 (6 bases). The CDR3 is 14 amino acids. V dropped 4 bases and J dropped 3 bases, with 10 bases sitting between them. Germline assignment: CDR1 SGHVS and CDR2 FNYEAQ. CDR3 nucleotides: TGTGCCAGCAGCTACCAGACTAGCTACAATGAGCAGTTCTTC. Amino acids: CASSYQTSYNEQFF.

The rearrangement links TRBV7-6 to TRBJ1-1; the D gene is possibly TRBD1 (5 bases). Trimming removed 5 bases from V and 0 bases from J, with 10 bases in between. Germline V gene lookup returns CDR1 SGHVS and CDR2 FNYEAQ. The CDR3 contains 14 residues. The CDR3 protein is CASSPTVMNTEAFF. In DNA, the CDR3 is TGTGCCAGCAGCCCGACAGTTATGAACACTGAAGCTTTCTTT.

The rearrangement joins TRBV5-6 to TRBJ1-1; D perhaps matches TRBD1 (5 bases). The germline V gene encodes CDR1 SGHDT and CDR2 YYEEEE. CDR3 length: 15 residues. V was shortened by 4 bases and J by 3 bases, with 16 bases between the two germline ends. The DNA of the CDR3 is TGTGCCAGCAGCAGGGGCGGGCATTCGGACACTGAAGCTTTCTTT. It is translated as CASSRGGHSDTEAFF.

The chain combines TRBV6-5 with TRBJ2-6; possibly TRBD2 for D (5 bases). CDR1 is MNHEY, CDR2 SVGAGI, per germline. Trimming took off 2 bases at V and 2 bases at J, with 7 bases between the two ends. This CDR3 spans 15 amino acids. CDR3 sequence reads: CASSYRGTGANVLTF. The CDR3 DNA follows: TGTGCCAGCAGTTACCGGGGTACTGGGGCCAACGTCCTGACTTTC.

J is TRBJ2-7 and V is TRBV4-1; 11 nucleotides match TRBD1. Trimming at V came to 0 bases and at J to 2 bases, leaving 9 bases not matched to a gene. Germline V gives CDR1 MGHRA, CDR2 YSYEKL. The CDR3 length is 18 residues. The CDR3 loop is CASSQDPRDRGVPYEQYF. CDR3 DNA: TGCGCCAGCAGCCAAGATCCCCGGGACAGGGGGGTCCCCTACGAGCAGTACTTC.

This clone was detected only a few times. The CDR3 coding sequence is TGTGCCAGCAGCTACAGCATAGCGGGGGGGTACAATGAGCAGTTCTTC. It is translated as CASSYSIAGGYNEQFF. J is TRBJ2-1 and V is TRBV2; the match to TRBD2 covers 11 bases. This CDR3 region has 16 residues. V trimming: 6 bases; J trimming: 4 bases; junction bases outside the gene matches: 8. From germline, CDR1 is SNHLY and CDR2 FYNNEI.

The J gene is TRBJ1-1, the V gene TRBV29-1, with D unresolved. This CDR3 spans 13 amino acids. V gave up 4 bases and J gave up 0 bases, with 9 bases separating them. In germline, CDR1 is SQVTM, CDR2 ANQGSEA. The CDR3 coding sequence is TGCAGCGTTGCAACTAATTTGAACACTGAAGCTTTCTTT. Translation gives CSVATNLNTEAFF.

The V gene is TRBV28, the J gene TRBJ1-2; D remains unclear. CDR3 length: 11 amino acids. The germline V gene encodes CDR1 MDHEN and CDR2 SYDVKM. V lost 6 bases to trimming and J lost 11 bases, with 13 bases between them. CDR3 residues: CASRKLIWYTF. Written as DNA, the CDR3 is TGTGCCAGCAGGAAACTGATCTGGTACACCTTC.

Only a few counts were recorded for this clone. The V gene is TRBV21-1, the J gene TRBJ2-5; the table names TRBD2, a call not compared with the DNA. TRBV21-1 is shown as a pseudogene. CDR3 length: 16 residues. For the CDR3, the DNA is TGTGCCAGCAGCAAAGACAGGACTAGCGGGGGAGAGACCCAGTACTTC. This translates into CASSKDRTSGGETQYF.

CDR3 in DNA: TGTGCCATCAGTGACAGGGGGAACACTGAAGCTTTCTTT. Protein product: CAISDRGNTEAFF. This chain uses TRBV10-3 with TRBJ1-1, with D perhaps TRBD1 (6 bases). Trimming pared 3 bases from V and 1 base from J, leaving 6 bases between. Looked up from germline, CDR1 is ENHRY and CDR2 is SYGVKD. This CDR3 contains 13 residues.

The chain employs TRBV27 and TRBJ2-2, with D possibly being TRBD2 (5 bases). Germline-derived CDR1 and CDR2 are MNHEY and SMNVEV (reference sequence). The CDR3 consists of 17 residues. V was trimmed by 4 bases and J by 0 bases, leaving 15 bases between them. The CDR3 region has the DNA TGTGCCAGCAGTTCCCGGAAAGATAGCGCGAACACCGGGGAGCTGTTTTTT. Residues: CASSSRKDSANTGELFF.

This clone was detected only a few times. The chain couples TRBV29-1 to TRBJ2-7; TRBD1 aligns across 11 bases. V trimming: 6 bases; J trimming: 2 bases; junction bases outside the gene matches: 3. The CDR3 contains 13 residues. Germline values: CDR1 SQVTM, CDR2 ANQGSEA. CDR3 nucleotide sequence: TGCAGCGTCCCGGGACAGGGGGCCTACGAGCAGTACTTC. Translation: CSVPGQGAYEQYF.

The chain uses TRBV30 and TRBJ1-6; no reliable D call. The germline V gene has CDR1 GTSNPN and CDR2 SVGIG (reference sequence). The CDR3 runs 15 residues. With 7 bases removed from V and 1 base from J, the gap between germline ends came to 14 bases. CDR3 nucleotide sequence: TGTGCCTACCTAATTGGGGTATCCTATAATTCACCCCTCCACTTT. Translated, it gives CAYLIGVSYNSPLHF.

This clone was seen many times. The same CDR3 is also encoded by other DNA sequences in this sample. The chain combines TRBV14 with TRBJ2-4, with TRBD1 identical over 8 bases. V shed 4 bases and J 9 bases; nucleotides not matched to a gene: 5. Germline V lookup: CDR1 SGHDN, CDR2 FVKESK. The CDR3 loop spans 13 amino acids. Here the CDR3 reads CASSPGQGSIQYF. CDR3 nucleotides: TGTGCCAGCAGCCCAGGACAGGGTTCCATTCAGTACTTC.

In this sample, this clone turned up a few times. Other DNA sequences of this sample code for an identical CDR3. V gene TRBV13 combines with J gene TRBJ2-3; 9 bases line up with TRBD2. With V trimmed by 3 bases and J by 1 base, 2 bases remained unmatched. In germline, CDR1 is PRHDT, CDR2 FYEKMQ (reference sequence). The CDR3 is made up of 15 amino acids. The CDR3 coding sequence is TGTGCCAGCAGCTTGAGACTAGCGGGCACAGATACGCAGTATTTT. Its protein is CASSLRLAGTDTQYF.

This clone has more than one count but fewer than ten. The chain has TRBV11-3 and TRBJ1-1; no firm D call. Looked up from germline, CDR1 is SGHNT and CDR2 is YENEEA. V was cut by 5 bases and J by 2 bases, with 6 bases left in between. The CDR3 is made up of 12 amino acids. This CDR3 reads CASSRVNTEAFF. CDR3 nucleotide sequence: TGTGCCAGCAGCCGGGTAAACACTGAAGCTTTCTTT.

The CDR3 protein is CSVEGRDKNTGELFF. In DNA, the CDR3 is TGCAGCGTTGAAGGACGGGACAAGAACACCGGGGAGCTGTTTTTT. This chain uses TRBV29-1 with TRBJ2-2, with a possible D match to TRBD1 (6 bases). The ends were cut back, 1 base at V and 1 base at J, with 10 bases in the middle. Germline values: CDR1 SQVTM, CDR2 ANQGSEA. The CDR3 has 15 residues.

V usage is TRBV6-1 and J usage is TRBJ2-1; 7 nucleotides align to TRBD1. This CDR3 comprises 14 residues. The junction had 8 bases not matched to a gene; V was cut back by 7 bases and J by 5 bases. The germline V gene has CDR1 MNHNS and CDR2 SASEGT. This CDR3 reads CASIRDSGNNEQFF. CDR3 DNA sequence: TGTGCCAGCATACGGGACAGCGGCAACAATGAGCAGTTCTTC.

The chain uses TRBV10-2 and TRBJ1-1, with D possibly matching TRBD1 (5 bases). Germline V gene lookup returns CDR1 WSHSY and CDR2 SAAADI. Deletions cut 6 bases from V and 4 bases from J, with 15 bases between. The CDR3 totals 14 residues. In DNA form, the CDR3 reads TGCGCCAGCAGCACCTGGACATCTTCCACTGAAGCTTTCTTT. This gives the protein CASSTWTSSTEAFF.

The sample holds a few counts of this clone. CDR3 residues: CASSFFRDRPFQETQYF. CDR3 nucleotide sequence: TGTGCCAGCAGTTTTTTCCGGGACAGGCCATTCCAAGAGACCCAGTACTTC. V and J are TRBV28 and TRBJ2-5; 8 bases match TRBD1. The CDR3 has 17 residues. CDR1 is MDHEN, CDR2 SYDVKM, per germline. Unmatched junction bases numbered 10, after V lost 3 bases and J lost 1 base.

The chain carries TRBV4-1 and TRBJ1-1; 8 bases are a match to TRBD1. Germline V gene data show CDR1 as MGHRA and CDR2 as YSYEKL. This CDR3 has 14 amino acids. The junction had 8 bases not matched to a gene; V was cut back by 7 bases and J by 4 bases. As DNA, the CDR3 is TGCGCCAGCATCCCTCGGACAGGGAGCACTGAAGCTTTCTTT. Amino acid sequence: CASIPRTGSTEAFF.

The gene calls are TRBV4-2 and TRBJ2-3; 11 bases are a match to TRBD2. Germline V gives CDR1 LGHNA, CDR2 YNFKEQ. Losses at the gene ends were 0 bases for V and 5 bases for J; bases not matched to a gene: 16. This CDR3 is 20 amino acids long. The CDR3 loop is CASSQELPTSGALTGDTQYF. The CDR3 DNA reads TGTGCCAGCAGCCAAGAGCTGCCGACTAGCGGGGCCCTCACGGGAGATACGCAGTATTTT.

The chain uses TRBV14 and TRBJ2-7; D may be TRBD1 or TRBD2 (5 bases each). Looked up from germline, CDR1 is SGHDN and CDR2 is FVKESK. This CDR3 has 13 amino acids. The ends were cut back, 4 bases at V and 3 bases at J, with 10 bases in the middle. This CDR3 is CASSLGTDYEQYF. Written as DNA, the CDR3 is TGTGCCAGCAGCCTCGGGACGGACTACGAGCAGTACTTC.

This clone was seen ten or more times. The CDR3 loop reads CAISEPTSGADTQYF. For the CDR3, the DNA is TGTGCCATCAGTGAGCCGACTAGCGGGGCAGATACGCAGTATTTT. V is TRBV10-3 and J is TRBJ2-3; 11 bases align to TRBD2. Trimming at V came to 2 bases and at J to 4 bases, leaving 2 bases not matched to a gene. Germline V gives CDR1 ENHRY, CDR2 SYGVKD. CDR3 length: 15 amino acids.

This clone was detected only a few times. The chain links TRBV9 to TRBJ2-5; 7 bases match TRBD2. Germline V gene data show CDR1 as SGDLS and CDR2 as YYNGEE. The CDR3 totals 15 residues. J lost 1 base, V lost 4 bases, and 7 bases had no gene match. CDR3: CASSLLGGAQETQYF. The CDR3 DNA is TGTGCCAGCAGCTTACTGGGAGGGGCCCAAGAGACCCAGTACTTC.

This clone was seen a few times. V is TRBV6-6 and J is TRBJ1-3; D remains ambiguous. CDR3 length: 14 residues. Per germline, CDR1 MNHNY and CDR2 SVGAGI (reference sequence). The V gene lost 5 bases and the J gene lost 0 bases, with 8 bases spanning the gap. CDR3 residues: CASSPADSGNTIYF. The CDR3 region has the DNA TGTGCCAGCAGTCCTGCGGACTCTGGAAACACCATATATTTT.

The chain combines TRBV29-1 with TRBJ2-3; TRBD2 aligns across 7 bases. Germline assignment: CDR1 SQVTM and CDR2 ANQGSEA. V was clipped by 1 base and J by 4 bases; unmatched bases: 8. CDR3 size: 15 residues. CDR3: CSVEGASGRSDTQYF. The CDR3 nucleotides are TGCAGCGTTGAAGGCGCTAGCGGCCGATCAGATACGCAGTATTTT.